This T cell receptor (beta chain) stems from a study of blood T cells in healthy people across ages. A second about 6 to 11 cycle PCR used barcoded and J-beta primers. TCRdb analysed the 5' RACE reads with MiXCR anew, one entry per CDR3 protein. The sample includes some 1,800,000 distinct CDR3 sequences, approximately 40% seen only once; the top ten take more than 20%. This clonotype was counted only a few times. The CDR3 has 14 amino acids. The germline V gene encodes CDR1 MNHEY and CDR2 SVGEGT. The trim removed 10 bases at V and 1 base at J, leaving 9 bases unmatched. This receptor was obtained from a human donor in good health. Sequenced sample: blood. The V call is TRBV6-2 or TRBV6-3, the J call TRBJ2-5; 7 positions agree with TRBD2. CDR3 residues: CATGGTIPQETQYF. In DNA form, the CDR3 reads TGTGCCACCGGCGGGACTATCCCCCAAGAGACCCAGTACTTC.